Listed here are 5 T cell receptor beta chains from one sample, sequenced in a study of T cell responses to AZD1222 COVID-19 vaccine. This table comes from immunoSEQ multiplex PCR, and its TCRdb copy is limited to in-frame clones, with some not included. Of 140,000 to 150,000 clones listed, 80% to 90% are singletons. Material: peripheral blood, obtained on day 0 of AZD1222 vaccination. The receptors were gathered from an adult in good health.

The V call is TRBV7-2, the J call TRBJ2-7; the D is unclear. The CDR3 loop spans 14 amino acids. Germline CDR1 is SGHTA and CDR2 is FQGNSA. V was clipped by 1 base and J by 6 bases, with 13 bases between them. The DNA of the CDR3 is TGTGCCAGCAGCTTAGTGCAGATTAGGGCCGAGCAGTACTTC. This codes for CASSLVQIRAEQYF.

This chain links TRBV7-2 with TRBJ1-2, with a weak D call TRBD1 (6 bases). From germline, CDR1 is SGHTA and CDR2 FQGNSA. Trimming took 4 bases from V and 4 from J, leaving 19 bases between them. The CDR3 loop spans 16 amino acids. CDR3 protein: CASSSSGGSLIYGYTF. The CDR3 bases are TGTGCCAGCAGCTCTAGTGGGGGCTCCTTAATCTATGGCTACACCTTC.

V gene TRBV10-3 combines with J gene TRBJ1-4; 8 bases match TRBD1. The length of the CDR3 is 15 residues. V was pared by 8 bases and J by 7 bases, with 12 bases of the junction left unmatched. CDR1 and CDR2 (germline): ENHRY, SYGVKD. CDR3 sequence (DNA): TGTGCCATCGGGCGACCCGGGACAGGCATTGAAAAACTGTTTTTT. Its protein is CAIGRPGTGIEKLFF.

V is TRBV5-1 and J is TRBJ1-4; D is unclear. Germline CDR1 reads SGHRS; CDR2 reads YFSETQ. With 5 bases removed from V and 2 bases from J, the gap between germline ends came to 7 bases. There are 13 residues in the CDR3. This CDR3 is CASREATNEKLFF. The CDR3, as DNA: TGCGCCAGCAGAGAGGCTACTAATGAAAAACTGTTTTTT.

The chain is built from TRBV4-3 and TRBJ1-6; a weak D match, TRBD1 (5 bases). The germline gives CDR1 LGHNA, CDR2 YSLEER. V lost 1 base and J 10 bases, leaving 17 bases between the germline ends. This CDR3 is built from 16 residues. CDR3 nucleotide sequence: TGCGCCAGCAGCCAAGGAGGGGCCAGGGTTGGATCACCCCTCCACTTT. Translating gives CASSQGGARVGSPLHF.